Listed below are T cell receptor beta chains from one sample, sequenced in a study of T cell responses to AZD1222 COVID-19 vaccine. Assay: immunoSEQ multiplex PCR; the TCRdb copy retains only in-frame clones and omits some. The top ten hold 1.9% of the sample, which has some 130,000 clones, approximately 90% seen once. The sequencing here drew on peripheral blood, taken on day 0 of AZD1222 vaccination. The receptors shown here come from an adult in good health. Each CDR3 is given without its conserved first and last residue. The order of the fields is V gene, CDR3 length, J gene, CDR3 protein.

V gene: TRBV13; CDR3 length: 12; J gene: TRBJ2-7; CDR3 protein: ASSLGGRGLEQY
V gene: TRBV6-2/TRBV6-3; CDR3 length: 19; J gene: TRBJ2-1; CDR3 protein: ASSFTLRTGGRVTAYNEQF
V gene: TRBV10-3; CDR3 length: 14; J gene: TRBJ1-6; CDR3 protein: AIRAGEAGSNSPLH
V gene: TRBV5-1; CDR3 length: 12; J gene: TRBJ2-7; CDR3 protein: ASSLGDTAYEQY
V gene: TRBV11-2; CDR3 length: 12; J gene: TRBJ1-1; CDR3 protein: ASSSLTGTPEAF
V gene: TRBV7-2; CDR3 length: 11; J gene: TRBJ1-1; CDR3 protein: ASSSGQGTEAF
V gene: TRBV5-4; CDR3 length: 11; J gene: TRBJ1-2; CDR3 protein: ASSTDSNYGYT
V gene: TRBV9; CDR3 length: 17; J gene: TRBJ1-2; CDR3 protein: ASSVLGPSQGVANYGYT
V gene: TRBV29-1; CDR3 length: 14; J gene: TRBJ2-5; CDR3 protein: SARGLAGELGETQY
V gene: TRBV6-2/TRBV6-3; CDR3 length: 12; J gene: TRBJ1-1; CDR3 protein: ASSYSPEPNRAF
V gene: TRBV19; CDR3 length: 13; J gene: TRBJ2-7; CDR3 protein: ASSIGVIGFYEQY
V gene: TRBV5-4; CDR3 length: 12; J gene: TRBJ1-1; CDR3 protein: ASSLDGRNTEAF
V gene: TRBV24-1; CDR3 length: 11; J gene: TRBJ2-3; CDR3 protein: ATSAPSPDTQY
V gene: TRBV7-2; CDR3 length: 14; J gene: TRBJ1-5; CDR3 protein: ASSLRGEGSHQPQH
V gene: TRBV4-3; CDR3 length: 11; J gene: TRBJ1-2; CDR3 protein: ASSQDRGSGYT
V gene: TRBV7-2; CDR3 length: 14; J gene: TRBJ2-5; CDR3 protein: ASSLVFGGLRETQY
V gene: TRBV5-1; CDR3 length: 13; J gene: TRBJ1-1; CDR3 protein: ASSLDPAVNTEAF
V gene: TRBV11-2; CDR3 length: 12; J gene: TRBJ2-4; CDR3 protein: ASSTLDSPNIQY
V gene: TRBV5-1; CDR3 length: 13; J gene: TRBJ2-7; CDR3 protein: ASSLAGGRGYEQY
V gene: TRBV19; CDR3 length: 14; J gene: TRBJ2-1; CDR3 protein: ASMGLIGLAGNEQF
V gene: TRBV25-1; CDR3 length: 14; J gene: TRBJ2-3; CDR3 protein: ASSGRLAGVTDTQY
V gene: TRBV7-9; CDR3 length: 13; J gene: TRBJ1-1; CDR3 protein: ASSFDRVMNTEAF
V gene: TRBV7-8; CDR3 length: 12; J gene: TRBJ2-7; CDR3 protein: ASSLNRGGDEQY
V gene: TRBV10-3; CDR3 length: 15; J gene: TRBJ1-5; CDR3 protein: AISEYMRQGDNQPQH
V gene: TRBV11-2; CDR3 length: 10; J gene: TRBJ1-1; CDR3 protein: ASSLGITEAF
V gene: TRBV27; CDR3 length: 14; J gene: TRBJ2-1; CDR3 protein: ASSLGGWTENNEQF
V gene: TRBV2; CDR3 length: 11; J gene: TRBJ1-1; CDR3 protein: ASSDQGNTEAF
V gene: TRBV5-1; CDR3 length: 12; J gene: TRBJ1-6; CDR3 protein: ASSNSGFDSPLH
V gene: TRBV6-1; CDR3 length: 17; J gene: TRBJ2-3; CDR3 protein: ASSEYSGLAGGRGDTQY
V gene: TRBV6-6; CDR3 length: 13; J gene: TRBJ2-5; CDR3 protein: ASSYIGSSEETQY
V gene: TRBV7-2; CDR3 length: 14; J gene: TRBJ2-7; CDR3 protein: ASSSGTGKVSGEQY
V gene: TRBV27; CDR3 length: 13; J gene: TRBJ1-2; CDR3 protein: ASSLEAGRGQGYT
V gene: TRBV5-1; CDR3 length: 13; J gene: TRBJ2-3; CDR3 protein: ASRREVQSTDTQY
V gene: TRBV6-5; CDR3 length: 13; J gene: TRBJ1-6; CDR3 protein: ASSLGQANNSPLH
V gene: TRBV6-5; CDR3 length: 12; J gene: TRBJ2-6; CDR3 protein: ASGRISGANVLT
V gene: TRBV6-5; CDR3 length: 10; J gene: TRBJ1-2; CDR3 protein: ASSSPSGGYT
V gene: TRBV6-5; CDR3 length: 10; J gene: TRBJ1-2; CDR3 protein: ASSTSGGGYT
V gene: TRBV6-1; CDR3 length: 13; J gene: TRBJ1-5; CDR3 protein: ASSEAGGGNQPQH
V gene: TRBV6-5; CDR3 length: 10; J gene: TRBJ1-2; CDR3 protein: ASGRRGDGYT
V gene: TRBV9; CDR3 length: 12; J gene: TRBJ2-4; CDR3 protein: ASSVSPVENIQY
V gene: TRBV12-5; CDR3 length: 12; J gene: TRBJ1-1; CDR3 protein: ASAVWTGDTEAF
V gene: TRBV11-3; CDR3 length: 11; J gene: TRBJ2-7; CDR3 protein: ASSPQQGSEQY
V gene: TRBV25-1; CDR3 length: 13; J gene: TRBJ1-4; CDR3 protein: ASSESGGTREKLF
V gene: TRBV7-9; CDR3 length: 13; J gene: TRBJ1-1; CDR3 protein: ASSSEGLTNTEAF
V gene: TRBV6-5; CDR3 length: 10; J gene: TRBJ1-2; CDR3 protein: AQSRGGYGYT
V gene: TRBV5-1; CDR3 length: 13; J gene: TRBJ2-5; CDR3 protein: ASSGAGGVMETQY
V gene: TRBV5-4; CDR3 length: 11; J gene: TRBJ1-1; CDR3 protein: ASSLDRGTEAF
V gene: TRBV7-9; CDR3 length: 12; J gene: TRBJ1-5; CDR3 protein: ASSFGTGGQPQH
V gene: TRBV11-2; CDR3 length: 14; J gene: TRBJ1-6; CDR3 protein: ASRQLRTGNNSPLH
V gene: TRBV29-1; CDR3 length: 12; J gene: TRBJ1-1; CDR3 protein: SGALGGGNTEAF
V gene: TRBV5-6; CDR3 length: 12; J gene: TRBJ1-4; CDR3 protein: ASSFGSEREKLF
V gene: TRBV7-9; CDR3 length: 13; J gene: TRBJ1-2; CDR3 protein: ASSFPLQANYGYT
V gene: TRBV9; CDR3 length: 13; J gene: TRBJ2-3; CDR3 protein: ASSGTSGGTDTQY